The 3 T cell receptor beta chains listed next were all sequenced from one sample in a study of CD8 T cells in ankylosing spondylitis. Via MiXCR, TCRdb re-called the 5' RACE reads, giving one row per CDR3 protein. The sample shows 250,000 to 350,000 distinct CDR3 sequences, 15% to 20% of them seen only once. Source material: blood, either unsorted or a sorted T cell fraction (not recorded which). The origin of the receptors is a male donor with ankylosing spondylitis or in good health (not recorded which).

The chain uses TRBV5-1 and TRBJ2-3; D gene uncertain. CDR3 length: 12 amino acids. Trimming pared 5 bases from V and 4 bases from J, leaving 8 bases between. CDR1 and CDR2 (germline): SGHRS, YFSETQ. The CDR3 spells CASRLISDTQYF. The DNA for the CDR3 is TGCGCCAGCAGGCTGATCTCAGATACGCAGTATTTT.

The table lists this clonotype with a few counts. The V call is TRBV13, the J call TRBJ1-3, with D hard to call. CDR3 size: 14 residues. V gave up 3 bases and J gave up 0 bases, with 6 bases separating them. From germline, CDR1 is PRHDT and CDR2 FYEKMQ (reference sequence). CDR3 residues: CASSFTSSGNTIYF. DNA for the CDR3: TGTGCCAGCAGCTTTACCTCCTCTGGAAACACCATATATTTT.

The gene calls are TRBV12-3 or TRBV12-4 and TRBJ1-1, with D unresolved. The CDR3 has 14 residues. The V and J ends lost 3 bases and 0 bases respectively, with 8 bases between them. The CDR3 sequence is CASSFRQMNTEAFF. CDR3 DNA sequence: TGTGCCAGCAGTTTCCGGCAGATGAACACTGAAGCTTTCTTT.